This T cell receptor (beta chain) was captured in a study of blood T cell repertoires in COVID-19. The CDR3 contains 14 residues. V was clipped by 4 bases and J by 10 bases; unmatched bases: 7. The germline gives CDR1 KGHDR, CDR2 SFDVKD. Per the original data handling: Counts of nucleated cells, estimated from reference gene primer amplification, were obtained. Measured with immunoSEQ multiplex PCR; TCRdb has only the in-frame clones, and not every one. V and J calls and clone size come straight from that table; D and trimming were deduced from the DNA. The sample records 300,000 to 400,000 clones, about 86% being singletons.

Sequenced material: PBMCs or T cells enriched from blood (not recorded which). The genes are TRBV24-1 and TRBJ2-1, with 9 nucleotides matching TRBD2. The sequence derives from a woman aged 40 to 50 with acute COVID-19. The CDR3 bases are TGTGCCACCAGTGAAGCGGGAGGAGGATGGGAGCAGTTCTTC. Translating gives CATSEAGGGWEQFF.